The 20 T cell receptor beta chains below come from one sample, sequenced in a study of blood T cell repertoires in COVID-19. Clones were sequenced by immunoSEQ multiplex PCR, and TCRdb holds only the in-frame ones, with some missing. In the table there are about 140,000 clones, approximately 92% of which are singletons. Input material: peripheral blood. The receptors were sampled from a woman aged 55-69 years with active COVID-19.

This clone has a single count. The chain employs TRBV7-2 and TRBJ1-2, with 9 bases fitting TRBD1. V lost 1 base to trimming and J lost 6 bases; unmatched junction nucleotides: 9. The CDR3 has 16 residues. Germline V gives CDR1 SGHTA, CDR2 FQGNSA. CDR3 nucleotides: TGTGCCAGCAGCTTAGGGGGGACAGGGACACGAGATGGCTACACCTTC. As protein: CASSLGGTGTRDGYTF.

The chain combines TRBV9 with TRBJ1-1; TRBD1 is a possible D gene (5 bases). Trimming removed 0 bases at V and 0 bases at J, with 9 bases between. This CDR3 is built from 15 residues. The germline gives CDR1 SGDLS, CDR2 YYNGEE. CDR3 coding DNA: TGTGCCAGCAGCGTAGGGGGCAGGGTGAACACTGAAGCTTTCTTT. Protein sequence: CASSVGGRVNTEAFF.

The chain carries TRBV7-2 and TRBJ2-1; 10 bases fit TRBD2. V trimming: 3 bases; J trimming: 6 bases; junction bases outside the gene matches: 5. The CDR3 length is 15 residues. The germline CDR1 and CDR2 sequences are SGHTA and FQGNSA. The CDR3 DNA is TGTGCCAGCAGCTTGGGACTAGCGATTCCCAATGAGCAGTTCTTC. Its translation is CASSLGLAIPNEQFF.

CDR3 in DNA: TGTGCCAGCAGGACGCTAGCGGGAGAGCACAATGAGCAGTTCTTC. Its translation: CASRTLAGEHNEQFF. The chain joins TRBV6-5 to TRBJ2-1; TRBD2 aligns across 10 bases. Germline V gene sequence: CDR1 MNHEY, CDR2 SVGAGI. After removal of 6 bases from V and 5 bases from J, the junction contained 7 bases not matched to a gene. The CDR3 has 15 amino acids.

The chain carries TRBV6-5 and TRBJ1-4; 7 bases line up with TRBD1. This CDR3 contains 15 residues. V was clipped by 6 bases and J by 0 bases; unmatched bases: 4. Looked up from germline, CDR1 is MNHEY and CDR2 is SVGAGI. CDR3 in amino acids: CASRLGQATNEKLFF. The CDR3 DNA follows: TGTGCCAGCAGACTAGGACAGGCAACTAATGAAAAACTGTTTTTT.

This rearrangement joins TRBV6-6 to TRBJ1-5, with TRBD1 matching over 7 bases. The J segment lost 2 bases and the V segment lost 5 bases, leaving 9 bases of the junction unmatched. The CDR3 contains 16 residues. Germline CDR1 MNHNY, CDR2 SVGAGI (reference sequence). The CDR3, as DNA: TGTGCCAGCAGTCCAGCGTACAGGGGAGGCAATCAGCCCCAGCATTTT. Protein product: CASSPAYRGGNQPQHF.

The chain uses TRBV6-5 and TRBJ1-2; 7 bases fit TRBD1. The CDR3 sequence is 14 residues long. The germline V gene encodes CDR1 MNHEY and CDR2 SVGAGI. J gave up 8 bases and V 8 bases, and 14 bases lay outside the gene matches. The CDR3 loop is CASLQMTGKIGYTF. The CDR3, as DNA: TGTGCCAGCCTCCAAATGACAGGGAAGATAGGCTACACCTTC.

The chain couples TRBV6-2 or TRBV6-3 to TRBJ1-1; TRBD1 matches at 8 bases. The ends lost 2 bases at V and 4 bases at J; junction bases unmatched: 6. The CDR3 spans 15 residues. Germline CDR1 is MNHEY and CDR2 is SVGEGT. The CDR3 DNA is TGTGCCAGCAGTTACAGCAGGGGGCTGTTCACTGAAGCTTTCTTT. Translating gives CASSYSRGLFTEAFF.

The genes are TRBV9 and TRBJ1-1; 8 nucleotides agree with TRBD1. V lost 4 bases to trimming and J lost 1 base; unmatched junction nucleotides: 9. Germline V CDR1 and CDR2: SGDLS, YYNGEE. The CDR3 length is 16 residues. The DNA of the CDR3 is TGTGCCAGCAGCCACCGACAGGGGACTACGAACACTGAAGCTTTCTTT. It encodes CASSHRQGTTNTEAFF.

This clone was detected a few times. The chain joins TRBV28 to TRBJ1-6, with 10 bases matching TRBD1. CDR1 and CDR2 from the germline V gene are MDHEN and SYDVKM. This CDR3 region has 15 residues. Trimming at V came to 3 bases and at J to 9 bases, leaving 5 bases not matched to a gene. CDR3 coding DNA: TGTGCCAGCAGTTTGGGACAGGGGTACCGTTCACCCCTCCACTTT. Residues: CASSLGQGYRSPLHF.

The gene calls are TRBV5-4 and TRBJ2-7; 9 bases agree with TRBD1. Germline CDR1 is SGHNT and CDR2 is YYREEE (reference sequence). The junction had 5 bases not matched to a gene; V was cut back by 3 bases and J by 7 bases. The CDR3 totals 13 residues. The CDR3 here is CASSWDRAREQYF. Written as DNA, the CDR3 is TGTGCCAGCAGCTGGGACAGGGCCAGAGAGCAGTACTTC.

In DNA form, the CDR3 reads TGTGCCAGCAGCTTTACAGGGGGGACCGCGAACACCGGGGAGCTGTTTTTT. It encodes CASSFTGGTANTGELFF. The rearrangement links TRBV7-8 to TRBJ2-2, with 8 bases fitting TRBD1. This CDR3 spans 17 amino acids. With 3 bases clipped from V and 0 bases from J, the junction kept 6 bases outside the gene matches. Germline lookup yields CDR1 SGHVS and CDR2 FQNEAQ.

The chain combines TRBV28 with TRBJ1-5, with a weak D call TRBD1 (5 bases). There are 15 residues in the CDR3. Germline values: CDR1 MDHEN, CDR2 SYDVKM. V was cut by 6 bases and J by 6 bases, with 18 bases left in between. In DNA form, the CDR3 reads TGTGCCAGCAGCCCCCTGGGGGGTTGGGGTCAGCCCCAGCATTTT. Translating it yields CASSPLGGWGQPQHF.

V and J are TRBV19 and TRBJ2-1; D possibly corresponds to TRBD1 (5 bases). This CDR3 spans 14 amino acids. Trimming stripped 9 bases from V and 0 bases from J, with 12 bases between. Germline V gives CDR1 LNHDA, CDR2 SQIVND (reference sequence). The DNA of the CDR3 is TGTGCCAGCCACGACAGTAGCTCCTACAATGAGCAGTTCTTC. This sequence encodes CASHDSSSYNEQFF.

J is TRBJ2-3 and V is TRBV7-9, with D perhaps TRBD2 (5 bases). The CDR3 length is 13 residues. Germline CDR1 is SEHNR and CDR2 is FQNEAQ (reference sequence). The V end was cut by 5 bases, the J end by 6 bases, with 12 bases between. The CDR3 nucleotides are TGTGCCAGCAGCCTCGCAGGAGGTGATACGCAGTATTTT. Protein sequence: CASSLAGGDTQYF.

The rearrangement uses TRBV27 and TRBJ2-7, with a possible D match to TRBD2 (6 bases). This CDR3 has 12 residues. V was shortened by 5 bases and J by 10 bases, with 15 bases between the two germline ends. Germline CDR1 and CDR2: MNHEY and SMNVEV (reference sequence). CDR3 protein: CASSARGGKQYF. The CDR3 DNA is TGTGCCAGCAGTGCTCGGGGCGGGAAACAGTACTTC.

The J gene is TRBJ2-7, the V gene TRBV30; a weak D match, TRBD2 (6 bases). This CDR3 spans 15 amino acids. Germline V CDR1 and CDR2: GTSNPN, SVGIG (reference sequence). V was pared by 0 bases and J by 2 bases, with 14 bases between. CDR3 nucleotide sequence: TGTGCCTGGAGTGTACAGGTAGCGGTAACCTACGAGCAGTACTTC. Translating gives CAWSVQVAVTYEQYF.

CDR3 protein: CASSQDKLAGGPQYF. For the CDR3, the DNA is TGCGCCAGCAGCCAAGATAAACTAGCGGGAGGTCCACAGTATTTT. V gene TRBV4-3 combines with J gene TRBJ2-3; 12 bases agree with TRBD2. Per the germline V gene, CDR1 is LGHNA and CDR2 is YSLEER. V lost 0 bases, J lost 12 bases, and 7 bases stayed unmatched. CDR3 size: 15 residues.

This sequence joins TRBV7-9 and TRBJ2-2; maybe TRBD1 (6 bases). The CDR3 length is 16 residues. CDR1 is SEHNR, CDR2 FQNEAQ, per germline (reference sequence). The germline V and J ends were trimmed by 4 bases and 4 bases, with 16 bases remaining between them. CDR3 sequence: CASSSLGGTGTGELFF. The CDR3 nucleotides are TGTGCCAGCAGCTCCTTAGGGGGAACTGGCACCGGGGAGCTGTTTTTT. Using reference TRBV7-9 and TRBJ2-2 for the parts outside the CDR3, the full variable domain is DTGVSQNPRHKITKRGQNVTFRCDPISEHNRLYWYRQTLGQGPEFLTYFQNEAQLEKSRLLSDRFSAERPKGSFSTLEIQRTEQGDSAMYLCASSSLGGTGTGELFFGEGSRLTVL.

The chain employs TRBV25-1 and TRBJ1-1, with D unclear. CDR1 and CDR2 (germline): MGHDK, SYGVNS. There are 14 residues in the CDR3. V lost 4 bases and J 4 bases, leaving 13 bases between the germline ends. The CDR3: CASSGGVLGTEAFF. The DNA of the CDR3 is TGTGCCAGCAGTGGCGGGGTTTTAGGCACTGAAGCTTTCTTT.